The T cell receptor (beta chain) under discussion was sequenced for a study of patients and donors after allogeneic stem cell transplantation (dated by TCRdb to the early 2020s). The junction carries 18 bases between V and J, which are trimmed by 6 bases and 7 bases respectively. The CDR3 runs 14 amino acids, cysteine and phenylalanine included. Here the CDR3 DNA is all that survives: 42 bases in frame from base 1. Library creation used RT-PCR. Sequencing took place on a NextSeq 550. TCRdb reprocessing: public reads trimmed at Q25 with fastp, clones called with MiXCR, in-frame beta chains kept. Rows are unified per CDR3 protein, each entry keeping the most common DNA and genes. Across this sample there are about a million distinct CDR3 sequences, with more than 15% seen only once. Around 6% of the sample lies in the top ten. With regard to this clonotype: The antigen it binds to is not known. Per-base quality was not reported, and no clone a single base away is much larger than it.

The sequence is built from TRBV12-3 or TRBV12-4 and TRBJ1-2; the D gene remains uncertain. Sequenced material: blood, either unsorted or a sorted T cell fraction (not recorded which). The TCR comes from a human donor who was either an allogeneic HSCT recipient or a stem cell or donor lymphocyte infusion donor (not recorded which). It is not recorded whose cells these are; they may come from a transplant donor. In nucleotide form, the sequence is TGTGCCAGCAGCTCTCTTTTGCGGGGAAGTGGCTACACCTTC. Its protein reads: CASSSLLRGSGYTF.